A single T cell receptor (beta chain) is shown here with its context. No cognate antigen has been identified for it. Within one base of it there is no much larger clone, and no base qualities were kept. Using the deep immunoSEQ assay, TCR CDR3 regions were amplified from genomic DNA by multiplex PCR. Genomic DNA extracted from each cell subset was distributed evenly over all wells of several immunoSEQ 96-well plates, and each plate served as one replicate. For sorted subsets, each replicate PCR was loaded with 200 to 250 ng genomic DNA, equivalent to some 31,000 T cell genomes. The purified libraries were quantified using a Qubit 3.0 fluorometer, sized with a Bioanalyzer 2100, and then quantified again using the KAPA Library Quantification kit. Every immunoSEQ 96-well plate was sequenced on a separate single-read 150-cycle Illumina NextSeq 550 flow cell. In the paper's pipeline: Because the immunoSEQ output included only junctional sequences and no quality scores, the filtering could not be the same as the filtering used for full-length reads. To assign V/J genes and CDR3, sequences were annotated using PyIR, a Python wrapper for IgBLAST v1.9, with IMGT germline references. Reads with weak V/J assignments (E-value above 1e-6), missing CDR3, stop codons, out-of-frame junctions, or ambiguous translated residues were removed. V3J clonotypes were defined by identical inferred V gene, J gene, and CDR3 amino acid sequence. To compute the percentage overlap between repertoires, the number of shared unique clonotypes was divided by the size of the smaller repertoire. Repertoire richness was assessed with RTK rarefaction, the Chao1 estimator, and Recon v2.1 estimates of unobserved clonotypes. Generation probabilities for all TCRbeta clonotypes obtained by the gDNA method from a few donors were computed using OLGA. Held by TCRdb, this immuneACCESS table contains in-frame sequences only and omits some clones. Under half of the omission traces to an unresolved V gene where checked; the cause of the rest is unknown. D and trimming were read from the DNA, whereas the V and J calls and clone size are those reported in that table. A total of about 680,000 clones appear in this sample, 72% of them only once. The ten largest clonotypes hold about 1.8% of the sample.

Donors were healthy HIV-negative adults with no recently reported acute infections or vaccinations. Every donor was a Caucasian adult residing in Nashville, Tennessee, USA. Magnetic negative selection was used to enrich CD4+ T cells, after which naive cells were positively selected on CD45RA and the negative fraction became the memory subset. After blood collection by leukapheresis, PBMCs were isolated using Ficoll-Histopaque density gradient centrifugation and then cryopreserved in the vapor phase of liquid nitrogen. Analytical flow cytometry was used to check the purity and quantity of every magnetically sorted T cell population. From each sorted fraction, genomic DNA was isolated and quantified by UV absorbance on a Nanodrop 2000c. The entry originates in a study of shared clonotypes between healthy human individuals (dated by TCRdb to the early 2020s). Turning to the overall study: The cohort comprised a couple of women and a few men aged 18 to 49 years. For each donor, CD4 naive and CD4 memory were each run on three plates, CD8 naive on two plates, and CD8 memory on one plate. To estimate repertoire size and how much clonotype sharing occurs between individuals, the study deeply sequenced the blood TCR repertoires of several healthy adults. To increase sequencing depth and limit assay-specific biases, different laboratories used diverse techniques to prepare libraries and sequence TCR repertoires. Each donor's leukapheresis produced roughly between roughly 0.85 and 10 billion PBMCs. The study at large found these results: The small number of donors limited the genetic and exposure-history diversity represented. Sampling was restricted to blood, and TCR repertoires in tissue are likely to differ from TCR repertoires in blood. When four donors were compared, the shared fraction of clonotypes was around 4.6% for naive CD4, around 4% for naive CD8, roughly 2.3% for memory CD4, and approximately 0.4% for memory CD8. Based on pairwise subsampling, the degree of clonotype sharing among donors was expected to be affected by sequencing depth. Higher generation probabilities were observed for clonotypes shared by all four sorted-subset donors than for non-shared clonotypes. Larger estimated clonotype richness was generally found for naive subsets than for memory subsets. Incomplete sequencing was indicated by rarefaction of sorted-subset datasets, despite the large sequencing depth.

The sample was memory CD4+ T cells sorted from blood. The cell subset or site tag for this specimen amounts to: CD45RA-negative fraction. This receptor was identified in a woman younger than 45 in good health.

Here is the DNA: TGCGCCAGCAGCCAAGATTCTTGGGACAGGGGGTCTGGTTTGGTGGACACCATATATTTT. Translated, this is CASSQDSWDRGSGLVDTIYF. Recombination linked TRBV4-1 to TRBJ1-3, with TRBD1 matching 11 junction bases. V has 0 bases trimmed and J has 8 bases trimmed; junction bases matching no gene number 18. The CDR3 covers 20 residues, taking in both the cysteine and the phenylalanine. Solely the CDR3 DNA is kept, with 60 bases framed from the first base. CDR1 and CDR2 are read off the germline V gene as MGHRA and YSYEKL.